This T cell receptor (beta chain) is drawn from a study of T cells in Graves' hyperthyroidism and ophthalmopathy. This clonotype has just a few counts. Authors of the study amplified TCR beta CDR3 regions from RNA transcripts. The primer set for the first-round RT-PCR of the TCR CDR3 was HTBI. One entry per CDR3 protein results from TCRdb running MiXCR on the multiplex PCR reads. The table has approximately 410,000 distinct CDR3 sequences, roughly an eighth seen once; the top ten hold 5% to 6%. The specimen sequenced was blood. This receptor was taken from a woman aged 18-30 years with Graves' hyperthyroidism.

As DNA, the CDR3 is TGTGCCAGCAGCTCGGCGGGATTTATTCATGAAAAACTGTTTTTT. This translates into CASSSAGFIHEKLFF. The chain combines TRBV11-2 with TRBJ1-4, with no clear D. Per the germline V gene, CDR1 is SGHAT and CDR2 is FQNNGV. The CDR3 is 15 residues long. V lost 4 bases to trimming and J lost 6 bases, with 15 bases between them.